Listed below are T cell receptor beta chains from one sample, sequenced in a study of blood T cell repertoires in COVID-19. This table comes from immunoSEQ multiplex PCR, and its TCRdb copy is limited to in-frame clones, with some not included. This sample carries 170,000 or so clones, 65% to 90% of them seen once, and the ten largest clones take about 1.5%. Sequenced input: peripheral blood. The receptors shown here come from a human donor in a cohort sampled during active COVID-19. CDR3s include the opening cysteine and the closing phenylalanine or tryptophan. A D gene is named only where the DNA matches it firmly. Only some rows state a clone size, as once, few, many or a class for expanded clones.

CDR3 DNA,CDR3 protein,J gene,V gene,D gene,clone size,CDR3 length
TGTGCCAGCAGCCCGGGTGGCTCCTACGAGCAGTACTTC,CASSPGGSYEQYF,TRBJ2-7,TRBV11-3,.,few,13
TGTGCCAGCAGCCCTAGACAGGCAGGCTCCTACGAGCAGTACTTC,CASSPRQAGSYEQYF,TRBJ2-7,TRBV7-9,.,.,15
TGTGCCACCAGCTCCTCCTACAGGGTGCCCTACGAGCAGTACTTC,CATSSSYRVPYEQYF,TRBJ2-7,TRBV24-1,.,.,15
TGCGCCAGCAGTCAAACCGGGACATCCCCCTACGAGCAGTACTTC,CASSQTGTSPYEQYF,TRBJ2-7,TRBV23-1,.,.,15
TGTGCCAGCAGTTACTCGACCGGGACAGGGAAGTATGGCTACACCTTC,CASSYSTGTGKYGYTF,TRBJ1-2,TRBV6-5,TRBD1,.,16
TGTGCCAGCTCAAGACAGGGTGATGAGCCCCAGCATTTT,CASSRQGDEPQHF,TRBJ1-5,TRBV18,TRBD1,.,13
TGTGCCAGCAGCTTAGAAGGACAGGTAGTCGAAGGTGAAGCTTTCTTT,CASSLEGQVVEGEAFF,TRBJ1-1,TRBV7-9,TRBD1,.,16
TGTGCCATCAGTTCAGGGGCGCGGGAGCAGTACTTC,CAISSGAREQYF,TRBJ2-7,TRBV10-3,.,once,12
TGTGCCAGCAGTTTATTAGGAGGACAGAGCTATGGCTACACCTTC,CASSLLGGQSYGYTF,TRBJ1-2,TRBV28,.,.,15
TGTGCCAGCAGTGACTCACCGGGCAGGGAAACTAATGAAAAACTGTTTTTT,CASSDSPGRETNEKLFF,TRBJ1-4,TRBV6-4,.,once,17
TGTGCCAGTAGTGTTACAGGGTACAGCAATCAGCCCCAGCATTTT,CASSVTGYSNQPQHF,TRBJ1-5,TRBV19,.,.,15
TGTGCCAGCAGCCCTGGGACAGTGGTTGGCTATGGCTACACCTTC,CASSPGTVVGYGYTF,TRBJ1-2,TRBV7-2,TRBD1,.,15
TGTGCCAGCAGCGTATCGGGAAGCTCTGGAAACACCATATATTTT,CASSVSGSSGNTIYF,TRBJ1-3,TRBV9,.,.,15
TGCGCCAGCAGCGAACTAGGTCCCTCCTACGAGCAGTACTTC,CASSELGPSYEQYF,TRBJ2-7,TRBV5-1,.,.,14
TGTGCCAGCAGCTTAGCCCCCGGGACAGGGAATAGTTGCCTAGCCTACGAGCAGTACTTC,CASSLAPGTGNSCLAYEQYF,TRBJ2-7,TRBV11-3,TRBD1,.,20
TGTGCCAGCAGCTCCGGGACAGATATTGCCTACGAGCAGTACTTC,CASSSGTDIAYEQYF,TRBJ2-7,TRBV5-4,TRBD1,once,15
TGTGCCAGCACCTCCACAGGCTACGATGGCTACACCTTC,CASTSTGYDGYTF,TRBJ1-2,TRBV28,.,.,13
TGCGCCAGCAGCCAAGGGCGGGGGGGCGGAGAGACCCAGTACTTC,CASSQGRGGGETQYF,TRBJ2-5,TRBV4-3,TRBD2,.,15
TGTGCCAGCAGTTTATCGCAGAGGTCTGCCCCCTATGGCTACACCTTC,CASSLSQRSAPYGYTF,TRBJ1-2,TRBV28,.,.,16
TGTGCCAGCAGCTTAGAGGGCCCCTACAATGAGCAGTTCTTC,CASSLEGPYNEQFF,TRBJ2-1,TRBV7-3,.,.,14
TGTGCCAGCACGAATCCTGTCGGGACAGGAGAGACCCAGTACTTC,CASTNPVGTGETQYF,TRBJ2-5,TRBV21-1,.,.,15
TGTGCCAGCAGTCGGGGTAACGAGCAGTACTTC,CASSRGNEQYF,TRBJ2-7,TRBV12-3/TRBV12-4,.,.,11
TGTGCCAGCTCACCACCCCTAGCGGGCGGACACAAAGAGCAGTTCTTC,CASSPPLAGGHKEQFF,TRBJ2-1,TRBV18,TRBD2,.,16
TGTGCCAGCAGTACCTCGGGACAGGGGGCGTACACCTATGGCTACACCTTC,CASSTSGQGAYTYGYTF,TRBJ1-2,TRBV28,TRBD1,.,17
TGTGCCAGCATCCTACCGACGGGTTCTAACTATGGCTACACCTTC,CASILPTGSNYGYTF,TRBJ1-2,TRBV28,.,few,15
TGTGCCAGCATTGGGCAGTCCTACAATGAGCAGTTCTTC,CASIGQSYNEQFF,TRBJ2-1,TRBV25-1,.,.,13
TGTGCCAGCAGCCAGGCGGGAGGTCCCTACGAGCAGTACTTC,CASSQAGGPYEQYF,TRBJ2-7,TRBV14,TRBD2,.,14
TGTGCCATCAGCTCCTCGGGTAACGAGCAGTACTTC,CAISSSGNEQYF,TRBJ2-7,TRBV10-3,.,.,12
TGTGCCAGCAGCCTGGACACCTACAATGAGCAGTTCTTC,CASSLDTYNEQFF,TRBJ2-1,TRBV7-2,.,.,13
TGTGCCAGCAGCCAAGACCGACTCTATGGCTACACCTTC,CASSQDRLYGYTF,TRBJ1-2,TRBV3-1/TRBV3-2,.,.,13
TGTGCCAGCAGCCCCTCGACAGGGGAAGACTATGGCTACACCTTC,CASSPSTGEDYGYTF,TRBJ1-2,TRBV7-2,TRBD1,.,15
TGTGCCAGTAGTAGAAACAGGGTGAATGTCAATCAGCCCCAGCATTTT,CASSRNRVNVNQPQHF,TRBJ1-5,TRBV19,.,once,16
TGTGCCAGCAGCTTAGCGTTGGGACAGGGGGCCTACGAGCAGTACTTC,CASSLALGQGAYEQYF,TRBJ2-7,TRBV7-2,TRBD1,.,16
TGTGCCAGCAGCTTAGTGCAGTCTGAAGCTTTCTTT,CASSLVQSEAFF,TRBJ1-1,TRBV7-9,.,.,12
TGTGCCAGCAGCAACAAACTAGCGGGAGGGTCTGGGGCCAACGTCCTGACTTTC,CASSNKLAGGSGANVLTF,TRBJ2-6,TRBV5-6,TRBD2,.,18
TGTGCTAGCTGCGAGGGCTCCTACAATGAGCAGTTCTTC,CASCEGSYNEQFF,TRBJ2-1,TRBV12-5,.,.,13
TGTGCCAGCAGTTTACGGGTGAACACCATATATTTT,CASSLRVNTIYF,TRBJ1-3,TRBV12-3/TRBV12-4,.,few,12
TGTGCCACCAGCAGAGATACGGGGAGCTCCTACGAGCAGTACTTC,CATSRDTGSSYEQYF,TRBJ2-7,TRBV15,.,.,15
TGTGCCAGCTCACCACGCAGGAACACTGAAGCTTTCTTT,CASSPRRNTEAFF,TRBJ1-1,TRBV18,.,.,13
TGCGCCAGCAGCCAAGGATCGGGGTACAATTCACCCCTCCACTTT,CASSQGSGYNSPLHF,TRBJ1-6,TRBV4-1,.,once,15
TGTGCCAGCACCCGACAGGGCGAAGAGACCCAGTACTTC,CASTRQGEETQYF,TRBJ2-5,TRBV12-3/TRBV12-4,TRBD1,.,13
TGTGCCATCAGTGAGTCAGCTAGCGGGAGGGCTCAGGAGCAGTTCTTC,CAISESASGRAQEQFF,TRBJ2-1,TRBV10-3,TRBD2,.,16
TGCGCCAGCAGCCAAGGATCCGCTAGCGACAATGAGCAGTTCTTC,CASSQGSASDNEQFF,TRBJ2-1,TRBV4-1,.,.,15
TGTGCCAGCAGCCCGACAGCTACCTATGGCTACACCTTC,CASSPTATYGYTF,TRBJ1-2,TRBV12-3/TRBV12-4,.,.,13
TGTGCCAGCAGTTACTCGAAACGGGGAGTCACTGAAGCTTTCTTT,CASSYSKRGVTEAFF,TRBJ1-1,TRBV6-5,.,.,15
TGTGCCAGCAGTGAAGGCGTCCTCTATGGCTACACCTTC,CASSEGVLYGYTF,TRBJ1-2,TRBV6-1,.,.,13
TGTGCCAGCAGCTCGGGACTAGCGGGAGTGATGAATGAGCAGTTCTTC,CASSSGLAGVMNEQFF,TRBJ2-1,TRBV5-4,TRBD2,.,16
TGTGCCATCAGTGATCCCCAGGGGAGCAATGAGCAGTTCTTC,CAISDPQGSNEQFF,TRBJ2-1,TRBV10-3,.,.,14
TGTGCCAGCTCCTCCCGGGACAGGGTCCGCAATGAGCAGTTCTTC,CASSSRDRVRNEQFF,TRBJ2-1,TRBV7-9,TRBD1,.,15
TGTGCCAGCAGTGTTCGGGGTTCCGGCTATGGCTACACCTTC,CASSVRGSGYGYTF,TRBJ1-2,TRBV2,.,.,14